This T cell receptor (beta chain) was retrieved from a study of blood T cell repertoires in COVID-19. As for the study in general: The United States, Italy and Spain were the sources of the acute and convalescent COVID-19 samples. PBMCs, B-cell-depleted T cells, or T cells provided the cDNA or gDNA that made up the material.

The protocol was immunoSEQ multiplex PCR, while the TCRdb copy is restricted to in-frame clones and leaves out a portion. The repertoire holds fewer than 40,000 clones, with over 75% as singletons. The CDR3 consists of 17 residues. The germline V gene has CDR1 LNHDA and CDR2 SQIVND (reference sequence). The V and J ends lost 8 bases and 5 bases respectively, with 27 bases between them. The rearrangement joins TRBV19 to TRBJ1-1; possibly TRBD1 for D (5 bases). The material sequenced was peripheral blood. The origin of this receptor is a man in his 60s with active COVID-19. The CDR3 loop reads CASSVFPTGPVGTEAFF. DNA for the CDR3: TGTGCCAGTTCAGTTTTCCCCACAGGTCCGGTCGGTACTGAAGCTTTCTTT.